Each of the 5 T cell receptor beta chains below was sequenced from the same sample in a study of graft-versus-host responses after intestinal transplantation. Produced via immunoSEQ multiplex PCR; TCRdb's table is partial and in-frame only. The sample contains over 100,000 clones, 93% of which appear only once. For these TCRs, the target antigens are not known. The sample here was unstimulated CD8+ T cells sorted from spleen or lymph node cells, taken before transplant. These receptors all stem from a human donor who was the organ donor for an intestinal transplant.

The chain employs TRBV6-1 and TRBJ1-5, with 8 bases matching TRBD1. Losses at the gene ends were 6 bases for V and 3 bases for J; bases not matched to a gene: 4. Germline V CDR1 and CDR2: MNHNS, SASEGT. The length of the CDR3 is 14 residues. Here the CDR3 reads CASSDRGINQPQHF. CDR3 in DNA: TGTGCCAGCAGCGACAGGGGCATCAATCAGCCCCAGCATTTT.

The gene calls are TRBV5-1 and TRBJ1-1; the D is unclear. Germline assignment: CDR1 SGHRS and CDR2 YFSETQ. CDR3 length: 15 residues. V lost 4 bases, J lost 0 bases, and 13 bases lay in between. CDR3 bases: TGCGCCAGCAGCCCAAGGAGGGCCGTGAACACTGAAGCTTTCTTT. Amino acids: CASSPRRAVNTEAFF.

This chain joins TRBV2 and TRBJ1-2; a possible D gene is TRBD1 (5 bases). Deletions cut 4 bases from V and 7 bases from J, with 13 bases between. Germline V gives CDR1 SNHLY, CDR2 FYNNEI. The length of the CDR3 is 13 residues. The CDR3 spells CASSAGTPSGYTF. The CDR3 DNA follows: TGTGCCAGCAGTGCCGGGACCCCGAGTGGCTACACCTTC.

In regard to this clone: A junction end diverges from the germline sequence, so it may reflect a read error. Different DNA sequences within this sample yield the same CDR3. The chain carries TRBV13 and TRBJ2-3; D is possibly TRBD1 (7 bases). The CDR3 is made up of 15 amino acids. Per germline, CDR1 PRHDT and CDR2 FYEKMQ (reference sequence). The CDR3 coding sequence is TGTGCCAGCAGCTTAGGCAGGGGGGCCACAGATACGCAATATTTT. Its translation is CASSLGRGATDTQYF.

The CDR3 protein is CASSLVGAYEQYF. As DNA, the CDR3 is TGTGCCAGCAGCTTAGTCGGGGCTTACGAGCAGTACTTC. This chain connects TRBV7-2 to TRBJ2-5; either TRBD1 or TRBD2 may fit D (5 bases each). The J call is in doubt because the DNA end fits TRBJ2-7 better. The CDR3 is 13 amino acids. CDR1 and CDR2 from the germline V gene are SGHTA and FQGNSA.